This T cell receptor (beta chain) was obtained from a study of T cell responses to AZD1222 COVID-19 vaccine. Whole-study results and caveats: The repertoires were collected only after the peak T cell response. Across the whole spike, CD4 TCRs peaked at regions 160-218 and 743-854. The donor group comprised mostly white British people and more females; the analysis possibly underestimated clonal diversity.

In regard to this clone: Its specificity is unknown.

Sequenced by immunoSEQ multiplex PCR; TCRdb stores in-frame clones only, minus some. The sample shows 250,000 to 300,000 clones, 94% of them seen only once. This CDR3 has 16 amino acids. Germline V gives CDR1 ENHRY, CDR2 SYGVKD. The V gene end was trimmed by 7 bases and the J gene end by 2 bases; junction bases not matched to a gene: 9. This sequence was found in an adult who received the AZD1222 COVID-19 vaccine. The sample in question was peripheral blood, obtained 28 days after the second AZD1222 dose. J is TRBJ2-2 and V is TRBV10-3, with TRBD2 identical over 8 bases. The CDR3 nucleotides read TGTGCCATCACTACCGGACTAGCAGATAACACCGGGGAGCTGTTTTTT. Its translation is CAITTGLADNTGELFF.